This entry is about one TCR beta chain. Its cognate antigen is unknown. The assay was immunoSEQ multiplex PCR, and TCRdb's table has in-frame clones only and misses some. The sample lists about 89,000 clones; 80% to 95% were seen once. Analysis merged second doses at about 4 or about 12 weeks. This entry comes from a study of T cell responses to AZD1222 COVID-19 vaccine. Notes on the study in general: It was only six AZD1222 recipients who were seropositive at baseline. Among the donors, most were white British and more were female, and clonal diversity was possibly underestimated. Recipients of two AZD1222 doses showed rising Spike-specific TCR breadth and depth.

The ends were cut back, 5 bases at V and 0 bases at J, with 17 bases in the middle. The CDR3 loop spans 16 amino acids. The germline V gene encodes CDR1 MDHEN and CDR2 SYDVKM. This TCR was recovered from an adult who received the AZD1222 COVID-19 vaccine. The material was peripheral blood, obtained 28 days after the second AZD1222 dose. The genes are TRBV28 and TRBJ2-7, with D uncertain. Here the CDR3 reads CASSPFLETSSYEQYF. The CDR3 DNA follows: TGTGCCAGCAGTCCCTTCCTTGAGACAAGCTCCTACGAGCAGTACTTC.